This T cell receptor (beta chain) was recorded in a study of early T cells in non-severe SARS-CoV-2 infection. Study-level information: Sequencing input comprised bulk RNA from unsorted whole blood; chain pairing was not available.

This clonotype was detected ten times or more. Its specificity is not known. Study conclusions and caveats: VDJdb matches were skewed toward anti-spike CD8 T cell responses.

V lost 2 bases to trimming and J lost 8 bases, with 13 bases between them. This CDR3 comprises 14 residues. CDR1 and CDR2 (germline): SEHNR, FQNEAQ (reference sequence). Individual cDNA molecules were tagged with unique molecular identifiers, the study reported. TCRdb passed the 5' RACE reads through MiXCR, listing each CDR3 protein once. This sample has more than 90,000 distinct CDR3 sequences, with roughly an eighth found just once. Sequencing input: whole blood. This clonotype was obtained from an adult who was a healthcare worker with PCR-confirmed SARS-CoV-2 infection or an uninfected control (not recorded which). The chain joins TRBV7-9 to TRBJ1-5; D remains unclear. The CDR3 coding sequence is TGTGCCAGCAGCTTAATCGGCGACCTCGAGCCCCAGCATTTT. Translating gives CASSLIGDLEPQHF. Together with reference TRBV7-9 and TRBJ1-5, the CDR3 gives the full variable domain: DTGVSQNPRHKITKRGQNVTFRCDPISEHNRLYWYRQTLGQGPEFLTYFQNEAQLEKSRLLSDRFSAERPKGSFSTLEIQRTEQGDSAMYLCASSLIGDLEPQHFGDGTRLSIL.